Given below is one T cell receptor beta chain in context. The antigen it recognizes is unknown. The input lacks base qualities; no much larger clone sits a single base away. The cohort was made up of roughly 670 healthy bone marrow donors. Cohort members were all nominally healthy when sampled, although unrecorded immune exposures were likely present. The donor was CMV seronegative and belonged to the group of over 300 seronegative cohort members. A peripheral blood sample was provided by each donor, and peripheral blood mononuclear cells were used for TCR beta sequencing. Genomic DNA extraction from the blood cell samples was performed with the Qiagen DNeasy Blood Extraction Kit. This specimen comes from a study of cytomegalovirus exposure and HLA in healthy donors listed by TCRdb under 2017. About the full investigation: According to an earlier analysis of several hundred of the donors, some 180 million T cells yielded roughly 110 million unique TCR beta sequences and about 300 Gb of sequence data. The number of donors typed differed by locus, with 629-630 for A, B, C, DRB1 and DQB1, around 500 for DQA1, 606 for DPA1, and approximately 470 for DPB1. Rather than drawing on any new phenotypic data, the later analysis identified candidate immune exposures from TCR beta sequences and the way those sequences occurred across donors. An earlier analysis of nearly 600 of the donors applied high-throughput TCR beta sequencing to assess whether each TCR beta V gene segment acted as functional or pseudogenic. HLA typing included class I and class II loci at four-digit resolution. A few DR-DQ haplotypes were handled as single units for association and clustering because linkage in the cohort was strong. A later genetic analysis took genome-wide SNP genotypes for about three fifths of the 666 donors and used that subset as a discovery cohort. An early release that covered roughly 600 HLA-typed donors contained around 300 gigabases of sequencing data and approximately 85 million unique TCR sequences. To predict cytomegalovirus infection status, the study brought together high-throughput TCR immunosequencing, statistical association of individual TCRs with disease status, and machine learning. All discovery cohort repertoires had been generated on a single sequencing platform. Alongside the repertoire data, information on donor age, sex, ethnicity and CMV serostatus was compiled. Across around 400 genotyped donors of the cohort, an average of about 220,000 unique TCR beta nucleotide sequences per donor were sequenced, and around 20% of those sequences were non-productive. In a later analysis, previously published TCR beta repertoires from 600 to 850 donors were re-analyzed and high-resolution HLA genotyping was added so that TCR occurrence patterns could be studied. The genetic ancestry cluster associated with self-reported Caucasian donors included 81% of the roughly 400 genotyped donors. The study used immunosequencing to profile the T cell repertoires of about 670 subjects and linked those repertoires to cytomegalovirus serostatus. The study aimed to test whether cataloging public T cell receptors could reveal signatures of past pathogen exposure. Along with the roughly 670-subject first cohort, a separate validation cohort of roughly 110 different subjects was used.

The library was obtained by the immunoSEQ multiplex PCR assay. The multiplex PCR relied on a mix of 60 forward primers for TCR Vbeta segments and 13 reverse primers for TCR Jbeta segments. The CDR3 region of rearranged TCR beta genes was amplified from genomic DNA by a multiplex PCR assay. Amplified TCR beta libraries were sequenced as 87-base-pair reads on the Illumina HiSeq System. The authors processed their data as follows. Across the 600 to 700 repertoires, a later analysis counted tens of millions of unique TCR beta chains, approximately 12 million of which were shared by at least two donors. A nearest-neighbor algorithm error-corrected the raw reads and collapsed the reads into unique sequences, merging closely related sequences to remove PCR and sequencing errors. To assign V, D and J gene segments, CDR3 sequences were aligned to IMGT reference sequences. For a sequence to be retained, a match of at least six nucleotides to both a V gene segment and a J gene segment was required. Rearrangements were called productive when the CDR3 lacked stop codons and stayed in frame with V and J; all others were non-productive. CDR3 was defined according to IMGT convention as the region running from the second conserved V-encoded cysteine to the conserved J-encoded phenylalanine. Sequences without an unambiguous match to a single V gene segment were excluded from the earlier analysis of about 630 of the donors. An earlier analysis of 450 to 650 of the donors called V segments functional above 56.7% productive rearrangements and segregating when the between-donor standard deviation exceeded 5%. A statistical classification framework was built to diagnose cytomegalovirus status from the catalog of TCR beta chain sequences. V and J gene assignment, in a later analysis, came from comparing TCR nucleotide sequences with IMGT/GENE-DB human TR gene sequences. In a later analysis, CDR3 sequences and most-parsimonious VDJ recombination scenarios were assigned using the TCRdist pipeline. A later analysis defined each TCR beta chain by its CDR3 amino acid sequence plus V-gene family, and excluded reads lacking a unique V-gene family. In a later analysis, approximately 590 highly shared, low-generation-probability nucleotide sequences were removed to address suspected cross-contamination and a sequencing artifact. In a later analysis, a clonal expansion index for each public chain was calculated from normalized within-repertoire ranks of inferred template counts. In a later analysis, generation probabilities were computed with a VDJ recombination model fitted to out-of-frame rearrangements, and the resulting probabilities were checked against IGoR. In a later analysis, TCR-TCR, TCR-HLA and TCR-CMV co-occurrence was scored with hypergeometric tests, and a repertoire-size bias correction was applied to TCR pairs. To estimate false discovery rates, a later analysis permuted the HLA or CMV assignments 20 times. In a later analysis, co-occurring TCRs were grouped with DBSCAN, and TCRdist sequence similarity was added when clustering was performed within HLA-allele-positive subsets. Co-occurrence clustering excluded repertoires with fewer than 30,000 or more than 120,000 public chains, plus five with anomalous nucleotide sharing. Held by TCRdb, this immuneACCESS table contains in-frame sequences only and omits some clones. Under half of the omission traces to an unresolved V gene where checked; the cause of the rest is unknown. V and J calls and clone size follow that table, whereas D and trimming were derived from the DNA. The sample data list fewer than 200,000 clones, and about nine tenths of these were observed just once. The leading ten clones occupy about 1% of the sample.

At the junction V is shortened by 4 bases and J by 3 bases, with 10 bases in between. The germline V gene sets CDR1 to SQVTM and CDR2 to ANQGSEA. Taken from cysteine to phenylalanine, the CDR3 has 13 residues. Left in the record is the CDR3 DNA by itself, 39 bases read in frame from the first base. Beyond this particular receptor, the publication reports: In a later analysis, HLA-associated TCR beta chains showed more clonal expansion and lower generation probabilities than non-associated chains that were equally common. A further reported finding was that TCR beta sequences accurately predicted the HLA-A and HLA-B alleles for most subjects in the first cohort. A later analysis reported that several top co-occurrence clusters appeared linked to parvovirus B19, influenza, CMV and Epstein-Barr virus. The authors suggested that the approach could potentially be extended to other disease states and immunological phenotypes. When HLA alleles, especially DR and DQ, strongly co-occurred, TCR associations were difficult to assign to individual alleles. A later analysis found that most CMV-associated TCR beta chains appeared HLA-restricted, with HLA associations seemingly driven largely by CMV exposure. A total of 150 to 200 TCR beta chains were listed by the study as associated with cytomegalovirus. Across donors, most TCR sequences were observed very rarely, whereas some public TCRs were present in many individuals. An association between a missense DCLRE1C variant and V-gene and J-gene trimming of TCR beta chains was found in a later genetic analysis and replicated in an independent cohort. The sequencing pipeline was judged likely to have produced a cluster of highly shared sequence variants as a technical artifact. According to a later genetic analysis, donors in an Asian-associated ancestry cluster had fewer N-insertions in productive TCRs than the approximately 710-donor mean. Immune exposure information for the cohort was limited to CMV serostatus. Because counts were too low, around 18 rarely observed V segments, including chromosome 9 orphons, were left out of the earlier analysis of a few hundred of the donors. Presence/absence analyses assumed roughly uniform sequencing depth across donors, an assumption that may not hold. In an earlier analysis of around 600 of the donors, most TCR beta V segments appeared in productive rearrangements about 87% or about 30% of the time, broadly matching IMGT annotations. In a later analysis, TCR association rates were found to vary across HLA loci, with the most associated TCRs seen for DRB1 alleles and the fewest for HLA-C alleles. In vitro tests confirmed that three of the cytomegalovirus-associated TCR beta chains recognize cytomegalovirus antigens. Correlated functional status among segregating V segments might be attributable to linkage disequilibrium, but an unknown experimental factor could not be ruled out. Specific HLA alleles were associated with about 17,000 TCR beta sequences at a false discovery rate of 0.05 in a later analysis. The classifier was reported to diagnose cytomegalovirus status with high specificity and sensitivity in both the original cohort and the validation cohort. HLA typing was unavailable for some donors at each locus, so association tests used only the typed subset. The cohort was sequenced for TCR beta chains only, and without alpha or paired-chain data the features that could be detected were limited. The 87-base-pair reads could not distinguish some IMGT-functional V segments, including TRBV6-2 and TRBV6-3, so those segments were excluded.

Rearrangement joined TRBV29-1 to TRBJ2-1, and perhaps TRBD2 as D gene, on 6 matching bases. The receptor was isolated from a boy aged 2-15 years in good health and CMV-seronegative. The sample was PBMCs. The CDR3 region reads CSVVVSGYNEQFF. The base sequence is TGCAGCGTTGTGGTTAGCGGCTACAATGAGCAGTTCTTC.